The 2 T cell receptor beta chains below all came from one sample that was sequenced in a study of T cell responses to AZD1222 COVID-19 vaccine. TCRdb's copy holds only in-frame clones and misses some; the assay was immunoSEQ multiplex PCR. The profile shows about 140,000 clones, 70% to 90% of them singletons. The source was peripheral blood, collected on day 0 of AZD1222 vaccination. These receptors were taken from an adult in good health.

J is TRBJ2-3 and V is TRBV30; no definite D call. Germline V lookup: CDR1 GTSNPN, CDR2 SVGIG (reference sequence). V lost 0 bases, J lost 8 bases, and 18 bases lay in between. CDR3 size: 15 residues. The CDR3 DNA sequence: TGTGCCTGGAGTGTAAGTTTGGGGTCTTTCGGTACGCAGTATTTT. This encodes CAWSVSLGSFGTQYF.

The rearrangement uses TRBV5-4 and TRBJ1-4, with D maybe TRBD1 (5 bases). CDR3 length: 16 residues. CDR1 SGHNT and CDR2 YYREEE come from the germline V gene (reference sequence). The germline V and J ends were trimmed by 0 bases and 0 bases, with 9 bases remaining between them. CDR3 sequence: CASSLGGPATNEKLFF. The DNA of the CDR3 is TGTGCCAGCAGCTTGGGGGGCCCAGCAACTAATGAAAAACTGTTTTTT.